This entry lists 4 T cell receptor beta chains sequenced from one sample in a study of T-cell memory formation after mild COVID-19. TCRdb re-analysed the 5' RACE reads in MiXCR, keeping a single row per CDR3 protein. The profile covers about 290,000 distinct CDR3 sequences, with around 15% appearing a single time and approximately 23% taken by the ten largest. Sequencing was performed on PBMCs or a T cell subset sorted from them (not recorded which). These receptors originate from a man younger than 30 who had mild COVID-19 (a few samples of this study predate the infection). Cell type and time point are not known.

A few counts support this clonotype. The rearrangement uses TRBV5-5 and TRBJ2-2, with 7 bases identical to TRBD1. J lost 4 bases, V lost 4 bases, and 4 bases had no gene match. The CDR3 runs to 14 residues. Germline CDR1 and CDR2: SGHKS and YYEKEE (reference sequence). Written as DNA, the CDR3 is TGTGCCAGCAGCCCGTACAGGGGCACCGGGGAGCTGTTTTTT. Translating it yields CASSPYRGTGELFF.

This clonotype was counted a few times. The chain recombines TRBV28 with TRBJ1-5, with 9 positions matching TRBD1. V trimming: 4 bases; J trimming: 4 bases; junction bases outside the gene matches: 8. This CDR3 spans 16 amino acids. Germline loops: CDR1 MDHEN, CDR2 SYDVKM. CDR3 region: CASSSSTGGGNQPQHF. The DNA of the CDR3 is TGTGCCAGCAGTTCCTCGACAGGGGGAGGGAATCAGCCCCAGCATTTT.

The J gene is TRBJ1-6, the V gene TRBV6-2 or TRBV6-3; D is unclear. Germline-derived CDR1 and CDR2 are MNHEY and SVGEGT. The V gene lost 4 bases and the J gene lost 0 bases, with 10 bases spanning the gap. The CDR3 spans 16 residues. The CDR3 loop is CASSLTLSSYNSPLHF. Written as DNA, the CDR3 is TGTGCCAGCAGTTTGACTTTGAGCTCCTATAATTCACCCCTCCACTTT.

A few counts support this clonotype. This chain links TRBV27 with TRBJ2-7; D possibly corresponds to TRBD2 (5 bases). V was pared by 2 bases and J by 3 bases, with 11 bases between. The CDR3 totals 14 residues. From germline, CDR1 is MNHEY and CDR2 SMNVEV (reference sequence). The CDR3 bases are TGTGCCAGCAGTTTAAGCGGCAGAAACTACGAGCAGTACTTC. Residues: CASSLSGRNYEQYF.